The 20 T cell receptor beta chains listed next were all sequenced from one sample in a study of cytomegalovirus exposure and HLA in healthy donors. This PCR relied on a set of 60 Vbeta primers and 13 Jbeta primers. This table comes from immunoSEQ multiplex PCR, and its TCRdb copy is limited to in-frame clones, with some not included. The sample shows over 80,000 clones, 65% of them seen only once. Input material: PBMCs. These receptors all stem from a boy aged 5-17 years in good health and CMV-seropositive.

The chain employs TRBV2 and TRBJ2-6; 7 nucleotides line up with TRBD2. The V and J ends lost 1 base and 0 bases, in that order; junction bases with no gene match: 9. The CDR3 is 19 residues long. CDR1 is SNHLY, CDR2 FYNNEI, per germline. Here the CDR3 DNA reads TGTGCCAGCAGTGAAGTCTTTCCAGCGGGGATCTCTGGGGCCAACGTCCTGACTTTC. This translates into CASSEVFPAGISGANVLTF.

The chain has TRBV9 and TRBJ1-1, with TRBD1 as a possible D gene (5 bases). The germline V gene encodes CDR1 SGDLS and CDR2 YYNGEE. Deletions cut 0 bases from V and 5 bases from J, with 14 bases between. CDR3 length equals 15 residues. CDR3 amino acids: CASSVGSRVGTEAFF. The CDR3 DNA reads TGTGCCAGCAGCGTAGGTAGCAGGGTCGGGACTGAAGCTTTCTTT.

This clone was seen a few times. Compared with germline, one end of the junction differs, possibly owing to a read error. The rearrangement uses TRBV5-1 and TRBJ1-2, with TRBD1 matching 8 bases. The CDR3 is made up of 13 amino acids. Germline CDR1 SGHRS, CDR2 YFSETQ. CDR3 coding DNA: TGCGCCAGCAGCTCGGACAGGGTCTATGGCTACCCCTTC. Translation gives CASSSDRVYGYPF.

This chain joins TRBV5-1 and TRBJ2-7; 8 bases are shared with TRBD2. V shed 3 bases, J shed 1 base, and the junction held 6 bases outside the gene matches. Germline V CDR1 and CDR2: SGHRS, YFSETQ. CDR3 length: 15 amino acids. Written as DNA, the CDR3 is TGCGCCAGCAGCTGGAGCGGGGGCGGGTCCTACGAGCAGTACTTC. Encoded protein: CASSWSGGGSYEQYF.

The V call is TRBV10-2, the J call TRBJ1-1, with D unresolved. V was clipped by 6 bases and J by 2 bases, with 7 bases between them. The CDR3 has 12 residues. Germline V gives CDR1 WSHSY, CDR2 SAAADI. Here the CDR3 reads CASRRANTEAFF. The CDR3, as DNA: TGCGCCAGCAGGAGGGCTAACACTGAAGCTTTCTTT.

The chain links TRBV30 to TRBJ2-4; D ambiguous. This CDR3 has 15 amino acids. Deletions cut 0 bases from V and 0 bases from J, with 9 bases between. The V gene's germline CDR1 is GTSNPN and CDR2 SVGIG (reference sequence). CDR3 loop: CAWSVVVVAKNIQYF. CDR3 DNA sequence: TGTGCCTGGAGTGTCGTGGTAGTAGCCAAAAACATTCAGTACTTC.

The V call is TRBV6-6, the J call TRBJ1-4, with a tentative D call TRBD1 (5 bases). The V end was cut by 6 bases, the J end by 17 bases, with 16 bases between. The germline CDR1 and CDR2 sequences are MNHNY and SVGAGI (reference sequence). The CDR3 runs 11 residues. The CDR3 nucleotides are TGTGCCAGCAGGCAACCACCGGGGGTATTTTTT. This translates into CASRQPPGVFF.

This clone was counted between two and nine times. The chain employs TRBV11-2 and TRBJ2-3, with 8 bases fitting TRBD2. Trimming at V came to 1 base and at J to 3 bases, leaving 15 bases not matched to a gene. The CDR3 contains 19 residues. Germline values: CDR1 SGHAT, CDR2 FQNNGV. As DNA, the CDR3 is TGTGCCAGCAGCTTAGGACCTAGCGGATACGGGGGGGAGACAGATACGCAGTATTTT. Protein product: CASSLGPSGYGGETDTQYF.

The chain recombines TRBV14 with TRBJ2-1; 10 bases match TRBD2. Per the germline V gene, CDR1 is SGHDN and CDR2 is FVKESK. V was pared by 5 bases and J by 6 bases, with 10 bases of the junction left unmatched. This CDR3 has 16 residues. The CDR3, as DNA: TGTGCCAGCAGCGTTATAACTAGCGGGGAAATCAATGAGCAGTTCTTC. Its translation: CASSVITSGEINEQFF.

In nucleotides, the CDR3 is TGCGCCAGCAGCCCTTCCGGGACGGGGGGCACTGAAGCTTTCTTT. Translated: CASSPSGTGGTEAFF. The J gene is TRBJ1-1, the V gene TRBV5-1; D perhaps matches TRBD1 (5 bases). Per germline, CDR1 SGHRS and CDR2 YFSETQ. The length of the CDR3 is 15 residues. Trimming stripped 4 bases from V and 4 bases from J, with 17 bases between.

This chain links TRBV6-6 with TRBJ1-5; D call uncertain. The CDR3 loop spans 12 amino acids. Trimming removed 4 bases at V and 4 bases at J, with 5 bases between. The germline gives CDR1 MNHNY, CDR2 SVGAGI (reference sequence). CDR3 loop: CASSSYNQPQHF. The CDR3 region has the DNA TGTGCCAGCAGTTCCTATAATCAGCCCCAGCATTTT.

The chain links TRBV5-1 to TRBJ2-7, with D possibly TRBD2 on 6 matching bases. The CDR3 runs to 18 residues. Germline values: CDR1 SGHRS, CDR2 YFSETQ. V was pared by 1 base and J by 4 bases, with 24 bases between. The DNA of the CDR3 is TGCGCCAGCAGCTTGTCGGAGACTGGGAGGAATGTATGGTACGAGCAGTACTTC. Translating it yields CASSLSETGRNVWYEQYF. Complete variable domain (other parts from reference TRBV5-1 and TRBJ2-7): KAGVTQTPRYLIKTRGQQVTLSCSPISGHRSVSWYQQTPGQGLQFLFEYFSETQRNKGNFPGRFSGRQFSNSRSEMNVSTLELGDSALYLCASSLSETGRNVWYEQYFGPGTRLTVT.

On this clone: This same CDR3 is encoded by further DNA sequences in the sample. The CDR3 sequence is CASSWTGYTEAFF. The CDR3 region has the DNA TGTGCCAGCAGCTGGACAGGGTACACTGAAGCTTTCTTT. This chain links TRBV7-9 with TRBJ1-1; TRBD1 matches at 8 bases. Germline values: CDR1 SEHNR, CDR2 FQNEAQ (reference sequence). V lost 4 bases and J lost 3; bases outside the gene matches: 1. The CDR3 is made up of 13 amino acids.

This clone was observed once. The chain combines TRBV6-5 with TRBJ2-5, with D tentatively TRBD1 (6 bases). There are 14 residues in the CDR3. V was clipped by 5 bases and J by 8 bases, with 18 bases between them. CDR1 is MNHEY, CDR2 SVGAGI, per germline. The CDR3 nucleotides read TGTGCCAGCAGTCAGGGGACGGGAATCCAAACCCAGTACTTC. This gives the protein CASSQGTGIQTQYF.

The gene calls are TRBV7-9 and TRBJ1-2; the match to TRBD1 covers 9 bases. Per the germline V gene, CDR1 is SEHNR and CDR2 is FQNEAQ (reference sequence). CDR3 length: 14 amino acids. J gave up 2 bases and V 4 bases, and 2 bases lay outside the gene matches. CDR3 nucleotides: TGTGCCAGCAGCTCCGGACAGGGGAACTATGGCTACACCTTC. It codes for CASSSGQGNYGYTF.

The V call is TRBV6-1, the J call TRBJ2-1; TRBD2 matches 11 bases. This CDR3 comprises 16 residues. After removal of 4 bases from V and 7 bases from J, the junction contained 9 bases not matched to a gene. Germline V gene lookup returns CDR1 MNHNS and CDR2 SASEGT. CDR3 amino acids: CASSGLSGGAFNEQFF. The DNA for the CDR3 is TGTGCCAGCAGTGGGCTTAGCGGGGGGGCCTTTAATGAGCAGTTCTTC.

The CDR3, as DNA: TGCGCCAGCAGCTCCGAGGGACAGGGGATCTCCTACGAGCAGTACTTC. Its protein product is CASSSEGQGISYEQYF. V and J are TRBV5-1 and TRBJ2-7, with 10 bases fitting TRBD1. There are 16 residues in the CDR3. The V gene's germline CDR1 is SGHRS and CDR2 YFSETQ. With 3 bases clipped from V and 0 bases from J, the junction kept 6 bases outside the gene matches. The whole variable domain, remainder taken from reference TRBV5-1 and TRBJ2-7, is KAGVTQTPRYLIKTRGQQVTLSCSPISGHRSVSWYQQTPGQGLQFLFEYFSETQRNKGNFPGRFSGRQFSNSRSEMNVSTLELGDSALYLCASSSEGQGISYEQYFGPGTRLTVT.

This sequence joins TRBV5-1 and TRBJ1-1, with 7 bases matching TRBD1. The CDR3 runs to 15 residues. The germline CDR1 and CDR2 sequences are SGHRS and YFSETQ. The junction had 16 bases not matched to a gene; V was cut back by 4 bases and J by 10 bases. This chain's CDR3 is CASSPSPGTDLIAFF. The CDR3 nucleotides read TGCGCCAGCAGCCCGTCACCCGGGACAGACCTGATAGCTTTCTTT.

This chain joins TRBV5-6 and TRBJ1-4; 10 bases are a match to TRBD1. V dropped 2 bases and J dropped 7; count of bases not matched to a gene: 5. The CDR3 sequence is 15 residues long. Germline-derived CDR1 and CDR2 are SGHDT and YYEEEE. The CDR3 DNA is TGTGCCAGCAGCTTCTCCGGGACAGGGGTTGAAAAACTGTTTTTT. It yields the protein CASSFSGTGVEKLFF.

This sequence joins TRBV7-2 and TRBJ2-1; D perhaps matches TRBD2 (6 bases). V was cut by 2 bases and J by 3 bases, with 20 bases left in between. There are 18 residues in the CDR3. Looked up from germline, CDR1 is SGHTA and CDR2 is FQGNSA. The CDR3 spells CASSLKNGGVRGYNEQFF. Here the CDR3 DNA reads TGTGCCAGCAGCTTAAAAAATGGAGGGGTGAGGGGCTACAATGAGCAGTTCTTC.